One and the same sample provided the 32 T cell receptor beta chains below, sequenced in a study. Generated by immunoSEQ multiplex PCR, the TCRdb table keeps only in-frame clones and is missing some. The sample shows approximately 70,000 clones, around 95% of them seen only once. The sample was PBMCs. The receptors stem from a man in his forties or fifties with rheumatoid arthritis.

In DNA form, the CDR3 reads TGTGCCAGCAGTTTTCTGACAGGGGGACAAGAGACCCAGTACTTC. Protein sequence: CASSFLTGGQETQYF. The chain couples TRBV28 to TRBJ2-5; 9 nucleotides agree with TRBD1. CDR1 MDHEN and CDR2 SYDVKM come from the germline V gene. This CDR3 is 15 amino acids long. The J segment lost 2 bases and the V segment lost 3 bases, leaving 4 bases of the junction unmatched. The whole variable domain, filled in from reference TRBV28 and TRBJ2-5, reads DVKVTQSSRYLVKRTGEKVFLECVQDMDHENMFWYRQDPGLGLRLIYFSYDVKMKEKGDIPEGYSVSREKKERFSLILESASTNQTSMYLCASSFLTGGQETQYFGPGTRLLVL.

The chain has TRBV7-9 and TRBJ2-7, with 7 bases identical to TRBD1. CDR1 is SEHNR and CDR2 is FQNEAQ in the germline V gene (reference sequence). The V segment lost 2 bases and the J segment 6 bases; nucleotides outside the gene matches: 7. CDR3 length: 14 amino acids. DNA for the CDR3: TGTGCCAGCAGCTTAACAGGGGTTAACGGCGAGCAGTACTTC. Residues: CASSLTGVNGEQYF.

The chain has TRBV5-1 and TRBJ2-5; D gene uncertain. Trimming stripped 0 bases from V and 1 base from J, with 7 bases between. The CDR3 is 14 amino acids. The germline gives CDR1 SGHRS, CDR2 YFSETQ. The CDR3 DNA reads TGCGCCAGCAGCTTGGGAGTCAGCCAAGAGACCCAGTACTTC. Protein product: CASSLGVSQETQYF.

This rearrangement joins TRBV5-1 to TRBJ2-5, with 7 positions matching TRBD1. The CDR3 extends over 15 amino acids. The germline gives CDR1 SGHRS, CDR2 YFSETQ. With 0 bases clipped from V and 5 bases from J, the junction kept 7 bases outside the gene matches. The CDR3 sequence is CASSLGDSTGETQYF. Here the CDR3 DNA reads TGCGCCAGCAGCTTGGGGGACAGTACAGGGGAGACCCAGTACTTC.

The genes are TRBV6-6 and TRBJ1-5; D gene uncertain. The V end was cut by 2 bases, the J end by 0 bases, with 5 bases between. The germline V gene encodes CDR1 MNHNY and CDR2 SVGAGI (reference sequence). The CDR3 consists of 14 residues. This CDR3 is CASSYGNSNQPQHF. CDR3 sequence (DNA): TGTGCCAGCAGTTACGGGAATAGCAATCAGCCCCAGCATTTT.

In this sample, this clone turned up a few times. The genes are TRBV4-1 and TRBJ1-2; perhaps TRBD1 as D (6 bases). This CDR3 has 18 amino acids. The germline CDR1 and CDR2 sequences are MGHRA and YSYEKL. V gave up 2 bases and J gave up 4 bases, with 23 bases separating them. The CDR3 sequence is CASSQHPSREDSGYGYTF. CDR3 nucleotide sequence: TGCGCCAGCAGCCAACATCCATCGCGTGAGGACAGTGGCTATGGCTACACCTTC.

The chain combines TRBV16 with TRBJ1-5, with a tentative D call TRBD1 (5 bases). The CDR3 is made up of 15 amino acids. CDR1 is KGHSY, CDR2 FQNENV, per germline. V dropped 4 bases and J dropped 6 bases, with 16 bases sitting between them. The CDR3 DNA sequence: TGTGCCAGCAGCCTACAGGTGGGGAAAGGTCAGCCCCAGCATTTT. Its protein product is CASSLQVGKGQPQHF.

The chain has TRBV13 and TRBJ2-3; 11 bases line up with TRBD2. Germline V lookup: CDR1 PRHDT, CDR2 FYEKMQ (reference sequence). There are 16 residues in the CDR3. V lost 5 bases and J lost 0; bases outside the gene matches: 4. The CDR3 protein is CASSTLAGGSTDTQYF. The DNA of the CDR3 is TGTGCCAGCAGCACCTTAGCGGGGGGGAGCACAGATACGCAGTATTTT.

V and J are TRBV12-3 or TRBV12-4 and TRBJ1-5; D remains unclear. The CDR3 contains 12 residues. Trimming took 4 bases from V and 7 from J, leaving 8 bases between them. The CDR3 sequence: CASSSGRQPQHF. CDR3 nucleotides: TGTGCCAGCAGTTCGGGGAGGCAGCCCCAGCATTTT.

The chain recombines TRBV10-3 with TRBJ1-3, with D hard to call. Germline V gives CDR1 ENHRY, CDR2 SYGVKD. This CDR3 has 14 amino acids. Deletions cut 4 bases from V and 4 bases from J, with 11 bases between. In DNA, the CDR3 is TGTGCCATCAGTGGGGATTCGCGGGGAAACACCATATATTTT. This codes for CAISGDSRGNTIYF.

The chain employs TRBV28 and TRBJ1-4; D uncertain. Germline assignment: CDR1 MDHEN and CDR2 SYDVKM. Trimming pared 5 bases from V and 4 bases from J, leaving 14 bases between. The CDR3 sequence is 15 residues long. The CDR3: CASSNLQSVNEKLFF. The DNA of the CDR3 is TGTGCCAGCAGTAACCTACAGTCTGTTAATGAAAAACTGTTTTTT.

V and J are TRBV27 and TRBJ1-2, with unresolved D. The CDR3 sequence is 14 residues long. The ends were cut back, 1 base at V and 4 bases at J, with 10 bases in the middle. From germline, CDR1 is MNHEY and CDR2 SMNVEV (reference sequence). CDR3 nucleotides: TGTGCCAGCAGTTTATTCCCAGTCTCCTATGGCTACACCTTC. Amino acid sequence: CASSLFPVSYGYTF.

The chain links TRBV7-3 to TRBJ2-2; D might be TRBD2 (6 bases). Germline CDR1 is SGHTA and CDR2 is FQGTGA. The length of the CDR3 is 16 residues. V was shortened by 4 bases and J by 1 base, with 13 bases between the two germline ends. CDR3 bases: TGTGCCAGCAGCTCTCCCAGCGGGTTGAACACCGGGGAGCTGTTTTTT. Protein product: CASSSPSGLNTGELFF. Drawing the rest from reference TRBV7-3 and TRBJ2-2, the complete variable domain is GAGVSQTPSNKVTEKGKYVELRCDPISGHTALYWYRQSLGQGPEFLIYFQGTGAADDSGLPNDRFFAVRPEGSVSTLKIQRTERGDSAVYLCASSSPSGLNTGELFFGEGSRLTVL.

This sequence joins TRBV4-2 and TRBJ2-3; 12 nucleotides agree with TRBD2. The germline V gene has CDR1 LGHNA and CDR2 YNFKEQ. This CDR3 has 15 residues. V shed 0 bases, J shed 9 bases, and the junction held 4 bases outside the gene matches. CDR3 nucleotides: TGTGCCAGCAGCCAAGATAGGACTAGCGGGGAGACGCAGTATTTT. This encodes CASSQDRTSGETQYF.

This chain joins TRBV7-2 and TRBJ2-1; 8 bases line up with TRBD2. V lost 0 bases to trimming and J lost 7 bases; unmatched junction nucleotides: 5. This CDR3 has 15 amino acids. Germline V gene sequence: CDR1 SGHTA, CDR2 FQGNSA. The CDR3: CASSLASGSLNEQFF. The CDR3 DNA reads as TGTGCCAGCAGCTTAGCCAGCGGGAGTTTAAATGAGCAGTTCTTC.

The chain combines TRBV11-3 with TRBJ2-2; no definite D call. The CDR3 has 14 amino acids. Germline V gene lookup returns CDR1 SGHNT and CDR2 YENEEA. Trimming pared 4 bases from V and 0 bases from J, leaving 6 bases between. CDR3: CASSSISNTGELFF. CDR3 nucleotides: TGTGCCAGCAGCTCCATTTCGAACACCGGGGAGCTGTTTTTT.

V is TRBV27 and J is TRBJ1-5, with TRBD1 matching 9 bases. Germline trimming cut 6 bases from V and 7 bases from J; bases unmatched to any gene: 10. The CDR3 has 15 residues. The germline CDR1 and CDR2 sequences are MNHEY and SMNVEV (reference sequence). CDR3 region: CASRSGTGLEQPQHF. CDR3 bases: TGTGCCAGCAGATCCGGGACAGGGCTGGAGCAGCCCCAGCATTTT.

The rearrangement joins TRBV27 to TRBJ2-3; 13 positions match TRBD2. Trimming at V came to 10 bases and at J to 4 bases, leaving 2 bases not matched to a gene. Per the germline V gene, CDR1 is MNHEY and CDR2 is SMNVEV (reference sequence). CDR3 length: 13 amino acids. As DNA, the CDR3 is TGTGCCACTGGACTAGCGGGAGCAGATACGCAGTATTTT. Translated: CATGLAGADTQYF.

This chain connects TRBV4-2 to TRBJ2-7; D gene ambiguous. Trimming cost V 1 base and J 1 base, with 14 bases left between them. Looked up from germline, CDR1 is LGHNA and CDR2 is YNFKEQ. The CDR3 is 16 amino acids. The DNA for the CDR3 is TGTGCCAGCAGCCAAGTATCAACGGATGCGTCCTACGAGCAGTACTTC. Its protein is CASSQVSTDASYEQYF.

The count of this clone is one. The rearrangement links TRBV7-6 to TRBJ2-7, with D possibly TRBD1 on 5 matching bases. Trimming shortened V by 3 bases and J by 0 bases, and 12 bases separated the two germline ends. From germline, CDR1 is SGHVS and CDR2 FNYEAQ. There are 15 residues in the CDR3. This CDR3 reads CASSFLDDSSYEQYF. DNA for the CDR3: TGTGCCAGCAGCTTTTTGGACGACAGCTCCTACGAGCAGTACTTC.

This clone was counted once. The chain carries TRBV14 and TRBJ2-7, with 7 nucleotides matching TRBD1. Trimming took 1 base from V and 2 from J; bases not matched to a gene: 5. Germline-derived CDR1 and CDR2 are SGHDN and FVKESK. The CDR3 contains 15 residues. The CDR3 spells CASSQGRQGTYEQYF. The CDR3 DNA follows: TGTGCCAGCAGCCAAGGGAGACAGGGAACCTACGAGCAGTACTTC.

The V gene is TRBV9, the J gene TRBJ2-5, with 11 positions matching TRBD2. Germline CDR1 SGDLS, CDR2 YYNGEE. The CDR3 is made up of 16 amino acids. V lost 2 bases, J lost 1 base, and 4 bases stayed unmatched. DNA of the CDR3: TGTGCCAGCAGCGTGATCCTAGCGGGGGGCCAAGAGACCCAGTACTTC. Translating it yields CASSVILAGGQETQYF. Supplemented by reference TRBV9 and TRBJ2-5, the full variable domain reads DSGVTQTPKHLITATGQRVTLRCSPRSGDLSVYWYQQSLDQGLQFLIQYYNGEERAKGNILERFSAQQFPDLHSELNLSSLELGDSALYFCASSVILAGGQETQYFGPGTRLLVL.

The rearrangement links TRBV4-1 to TRBJ1-6; no reliable D call. CDR3 length: 14 amino acids. V lost 1 base and J lost 6, with 7 bases in between. CDR1 is MGHRA and CDR2 is YSYEKL in the germline V gene. The DNA for the CDR3 is TGCGCCAGCAGCCAAGCCAGCGTTAATTCACCCCTCCACTTT. Its protein is CASSQASVNSPLHF.

The DNA for the CDR3 is TGTGCCAGCAGCGTAGGTGGGGGTCGTAAGGATGGCTACACCTTC. It encodes CASSVGGGRKDGYTF. The V gene is TRBV9, the J gene TRBJ1-2, with D perhaps TRBD1 (5 bases). Deletions cut 0 bases from V and 6 bases from J, with 15 bases between. Per germline, CDR1 SGDLS and CDR2 YYNGEE. This CDR3 comprises 15 residues.

The V and J genes are TRBV27 and TRBJ2-1; D may be TRBD1 (5 bases). Germline V CDR1 and CDR2: MNHEY, SMNVEV (reference sequence). The V end was cut by 3 bases, the J end by 6 bases, with 9 bases between. The CDR3 covers 13 residues. The CDR3 region is CASSFGAANEQFF. The CDR3 region has the DNA TGTGCCAGCAGTTTTGGGGCCGCCAATGAGCAGTTCTTC.

This clone was observed a single time. The V gene is TRBV28, the J gene TRBJ2-1; D perhaps matches TRBD1 (6 bases). V was clipped by 9 bases and J by 1 base, with 16 bases between them. CDR1 and CDR2 from the germline V gene are MDHEN and SYDVKM. This CDR3 contains 15 residues. CDR3 DNA sequence: TGTGCCAGTTTAGACAGGACGACTTCCTACAATGAGCAGTTCTTC. It encodes CASLDRTTSYNEQFF. The full variable domain, in which reference TRBV28 and TRBJ2-1 provide the parts outside the CDR3, is DVKVTQSSRYLVKRTGEKVFLECVQDMDHENMFWYRQDPGLGLRLIYFSYDVKMKEKGDIPEGYSVSREKKERFSLILESASTNQTSMYLCASLDRTTSYNEQFFGPGTRLTVL.

The rearrangement joins TRBV19 to TRBJ2-7, with D possibly matching TRBD1 (6 bases). This CDR3 is 16 amino acids long. CDR1 and CDR2 from the germline V gene are LNHDA and SQIVND (reference sequence). V was trimmed by 1 base and J by 2 bases, leaving 15 bases between them. This chain's CDR3 is CASSIGLQGSTYEQYF. CDR3 nucleotides: TGTGCCAGTAGTATAGGTCTACAGGGTTCCACCTACGAGCAGTACTTC.

The chain joins TRBV9 to TRBJ2-2, with D hard to call. Trimming stripped 5 bases from V and 0 bases from J, with 8 bases between. The CDR3 contains 14 residues. CDR1 SGDLS and CDR2 YYNGEE come from the germline V gene. Here the CDR3 DNA reads TGTGCCAGCAGGGGCGACGCGAACACCGGGGAGCTGTTTTTT. Translation: CASRGDANTGELFF.

The V and J genes are TRBV5-6 and TRBJ1-3; D remains unclear. Germline V lookup: CDR1 SGHDT, CDR2 YYEEEE. The CDR3 sequence is 15 residues long. With 0 bases removed from V and 0 bases from J, the gap between germline ends came to 7 bases. This chain's CDR3 is CASSLGPSSGNTIYF. In DNA form, the CDR3 reads TGTGCCAGCAGCTTGGGGCCGAGCTCTGGAAACACCATATATTTT.

J is TRBJ2-7 and V is TRBV24-1, with TRBD1 identical over 11 bases. CDR1 and CDR2 from the germline V gene are KGHDR and SFDVKD. This CDR3 has 16 amino acids. The junction had 6 bases not matched to a gene; V was cut back by 4 bases and J by 2 bases. The CDR3 reads CATSDPGQGVPYEQYF. The CDR3 coding sequence is TGTGCCACCAGTGACCCGGGACAGGGGGTACCCTACGAGCAGTACTTC.

V and J are TRBV24-1 and TRBJ2-2, with TRBD2 identical over 10 bases. Losses at the gene ends were 5 bases for V and 4 bases for J; bases not matched to a gene: 3. The CDR3 consists of 15 residues. CDR1 is KGHDR and CDR2 is SFDVKD in the germline V gene. The CDR3 spells CATSGSGGATGELFF. The CDR3 DNA reads as TGTGCCACCAGTGGAAGCGGGGGGGCCACCGGGGAGCTGTTTTTT.

CDR3 in amino acids: CASSRRQQETQYF. In DNA, the CDR3 is TGTGCCAGCAGCCGGCGACAGCAAGAGACCCAGTACTTC. The chain carries TRBV14 and TRBJ2-5; perhaps TRBD1 as D (5 bases). The CDR3 totals 13 residues. Germline CDR1 and CDR2: SGHDN and FVKESK. V dropped 4 bases and J dropped 2 bases, with 8 bases sitting between them.